Detailed here is one T cell receptor (beta chain). Other nucleotide sequences in the sample specify the same CDR3. Profiled with immunoSEQ multiplex PCR; TCRdb holds only in-frame clones, not every one. The sample lists fewer than 500,000 clones; more than 75% were seen once. The data derive from a study of blood T cell repertoires in COVID-19. The wider study: Acute-phase and convalescent COVID-19 samples originated in the United States, Italy and Spain.

The CDR3 sequence is 14 residues long. Germline CDR1 is SGHRS and CDR2 is YFSETQ. The V and J ends lost 0 bases and 1 base respectively, with 6 bases between them. This receptor was obtained from a human donor with acute or convalescent COVID-19. The donor label of this sample is uncertain. The sequencing sample was made of peripheral blood. This rearrangement joins TRBV5-1 to TRBJ2-3, with TRBD1 as a possible D gene (6 bases). CDR3 amino acids: CASSLGGRTDTQYF. Here the CDR3 DNA reads TGCGCCAGCAGCTTGGGGGGGCGCACAGATACGCAGTATTTT.